Detailed here is one TCR beta chain. The data are from a study of technical replicates of blood from a few donors. Germline CDR1 reads SQVTM; CDR2 reads ANQGSEA. The CDR3 covers 12 residues. Between the trimmed V and J ends, which lost 3 bases and 3 bases, there was a span of 6 bases. TCRdb's table, derived via immunoSEQ multiplex PCR, lists solely in-frame clones and lacks some. Of around 85,000 clones in the sample, about 94% were seen once. The chain couples TRBV29-1 to TRBJ1-3; D may be TRBD1 (5 bases). The clonotype comes from a human donor in good health. The sequencing sample was made of T cells isolated from PBMCs. The CDR3: CSVDRGGNTIYF. DNA of the CDR3: TGCAGCGTTGATAGGGGTGGAAACACCATATATTTT.